The rows below give T cell receptor beta chains drawn from one sample of a study of blood T cell repertoires in COVID-19. TCRdb's copy holds only in-frame clones and misses some; the assay was immunoSEQ multiplex PCR. The table records 52,000 or so clones, about nine tenths of them present only once. The specimen sequenced was peripheral blood. The receptors were gathered from a man older than 75 with acute or convalescent COVID-19. Each CDR3 is given with its conserved first and last residue. Fields, in order: J gene, V gene, D gene, clone size, CDR3 DNA, CDR3 protein. A D gene is named only where the DNA matches it firmly. The size entry is marked missing in some rows and otherwise reads once, few, many or a size class.

TRBJ1-5 | TRBV27 | . | . | TGTGCCAGCAGTTTTAGAGGGAATCCCAATCAGCCCCAGCATTTT | CASSFRGNPNQPQHF
TRBJ1-6 | TRBV5-1 | . | . | TGCGCCAGCAGCTCGGGGGGGAGCTCCTATAATTCACCCCTCCACTTT | CASSSGGSSYNSPLHF
TRBJ2-1 | TRBV9 | . | . | TGTGCCAGCAGCTACTCTACAGGGATGGATGAGCAGTTCTTC | CASSYSTGMDEQFF
TRBJ2-5 | TRBV5-5 | TRBD1 | . | TGTGCCAGCACCTTTTCAGGGGGGACCCAGTACTTC | CASTFSGGTQYF
TRBJ1-1 | TRBV19 | TRBD1 | . | TGTGCCAGTAGTACTACAAACCCGGACAGGGGGCTATGGAACACTGAAGCTTTCTTT | CASSTTNPDRGLWNTEAFF
TRBJ1-4 | TRBV10-1 | . | . | TGCGCCAGCAGTGAGTCGTGGAGGTCTAATGAAAAACTGTTTTTT | CASSESWRSNEKLFF
TRBJ2-7 | TRBV4-1 | TRBD2 | . | TGCGCCAGCAGTGGCAGCGGGGGGCAAGGATCCTACGAGCAGTACTTC | CASSGSGGQGSYEQYF
TRBJ2-3 | TRBV29-1 | . | . | TGCAGCGTTGGGGGCGTCGGAGCCACAGATACGCAGTATTTT | CSVGGVGATDTQYF
TRBJ2-5 | TRBV27 | TRBD1 | . | TGTGCCAGCAGTTCGGACAGGGGCCCCCAAGAGACCCAGTACTTC | CASSSDRGPQETQYF
TRBJ1-2 | TRBV12-5 | . | . | TGTGCTAGTGGTTTGGTTAACGGACACCGTGATTTC | CASGLVNGHRDF
TRBJ1-6 | TRBV6-1 | . | . | TGTGCCAGCAGTGAAGATGGGCAGGGCTATAATTCACCCCTCCACTTT | CASSEDGQGYNSPLHF
TRBJ1-1 | TRBV4-1 | . | few | TGCGCCAGCAGCCAAGGTTGGGGCGCGGACACTGAAGCTTTCTTT | CASSQGWGADTEAFF
TRBJ2-7 | TRBV5-1 | TRBD1 | . | TGCGCCAGCAGCTTGGGCTCGGGACAGACCCTCTACGAGCAGTACTTC | CASSLGSGQTLYEQYF
TRBJ1-2 | TRBV19 | TRBD1 | . | TGTGCCAGTAGTTCCCCGACAGGGCCCTATGGCTACACCTTC | CASSSPTGPYGYTF
TRBJ2-5 | TRBV7-6 | . | . | TGTGCCAGCAGCTTAGGTTCCGCGGGGCGGGAGACCCAGTACTTC | CASSLGSAGRETQYF
TRBJ1-1 | TRBV30 | . | . | TGTGCCTGGAGTAAGAGAGTGAACACTGAAGCTTTCTTT | CAWSKRVNTEAFF
TRBJ2-2 | TRBV15 | . | . | TGTGCCACCAGCATGCTGATAGCCGCCGTCACCGGGGAGCTGTTTTTT | CATSMLIAAVTGELFF
TRBJ1-1 | TRBV5-6 | TRBD1 | . | TGTGCCAGCATACGGACAGGGGGCGGCACTGAAGCTTTCTTT | CASIRTGGGTEAFF
TRBJ2-1 | TRBV10-2 | TRBD1 | . | TGCGCCAGTTTAACCGGGACAGGGAAAGTCCGGCGCAGTGAGCAGTTCTTC | CASLTGTGKVRRSEQFF
TRBJ1-6 | TRBV11-2 | TRBD1 | . | TGTGCCAGCAGCAGCTCCTGGGACAGGGCCTCACCCCTCCACTTT | CASSSSWDRASPLHF
TRBJ2-1 | TRBV6-5 | . | . | TGTGCCAGCCTGAGGACTACCTACAATGAGCAGTTCTTC | CASLRTTYNEQFF
TRBJ1-3 | TRBV27 | . | . | TGTGCCAGCAGCTTGACTTACACGGCTGGAAACACCATATATTTT | CASSLTYTAGNTIYF
TRBJ2-1 | TRBV5-1 | TRBD1 | . | TGCGCCAGCAGCGGACAGGGGTCATACAATGAGCAGTTCTTC | CASSGQGSYNEQFF
TRBJ1-1 | TRBV4-3 | . | . | TGCGCCAGCAGCCCGGGTCCCGCAGGGGTCTACACTGAAGCTTTCTTT | CASSPGPAGVYTEAFF
TRBJ2-7 | TRBV20-1 | . | . | TGCAGTGCTAGTCGGGGCTACGAGCAGTACTTC | CSASRGYEQYF
TRBJ2-3 | TRBV9 | TRBD2 | . | TGTGCCAGCAGCGTGACTAGCGGGGGGTCCTCAGATACGCAGTATTTT | CASSVTSGGSSDTQYF
TRBJ1-2 | TRBV7-2 | TRBD1 | . | TGTGCCAGCAGTCAGGAAAGGACAGGGGGCGGTGGCTACACCTTC | CASSQERTGGGGYTF
TRBJ1-6 | TRBV5-1 | TRBD1 | . | TGCGCCAGCAGCTTGGATTTGGGACAGTCGAGACCATCACCCCTCCACTTT | CASSLDLGQSRPSPLHF
TRBJ1-4 | TRBV12-3/TRBV12-4 | TRBD1 | . | TGTGCCAGCAGTTTACGGGACAGCGAAAAACTGTTTTTT | CASSLRDSEKLFF
TRBJ2-2 | TRBV9 | TRBD2 | . | TGTGCCAGCAGCGTAGAATGGACGGGAGGCACCGGGGAGCTGTTTTTT | CASSVEWTGGTGELFF
TRBJ2-5 | TRBV5-1 | TRBD2 | . | TGCGCCAGCAGCTTGGTACTAGCGGCCGAGACCCAGTACTTC | CASSLVLAAETQYF
TRBJ2-5 | TRBV6-1 | TRBD2 | . | TGTGCCAGCAGTGAACGCACTAGCGGGGCAGGGTACCAAGAGACCCAGTACTTC | CASSERTSGAGYQETQYF
TRBJ2-3 | TRBV24-1 | . | once | TGTGCCACCAGTGTAAGAACAGGGAGCACAGATACGCAGTATTTT | CATSVRTGSTDTQYF
TRBJ2-5 | TRBV3-1/TRBV3-2 | . | . | TGTGCCAGCAGCCAAGATAAAACGGTCCGGGGGAAGACCCAGTACTTC | CASSQDKTVRGKTQYF
TRBJ2-2 | TRBV19 | TRBD2 | . | TGTGCCAGTAGTTTCTCTGGAGCGGGGAATACCGGGGAGCTGTTTTTT | CASSFSGAGNTGELFF
TRBJ1-1 | TRBV11-2 | . | . | TGTGCCAGCAGCTCAAACATGAACACTGAAGCTTTCTTT | CASSSNMNTEAFF
TRBJ1-4 | TRBV3-1/TRBV3-2 | TRBD1 | . | TGTGCCAGCAGCCAAGATACAGGGGGCGAAAAACTGTTTTTT | CASSQDTGGEKLFF
TRBJ2-4 | TRBV5-8 | . | once | TGTGCCAGCAGCTTACAGGGGGGGGACATTCAGTACTTC | CASSLQGGDIQYF
TRBJ2-3 | TRBV27 | TRBD2 | . | TGTGCCAGCAGTTCCCTAGCGGGGGGGTTGTCAGATACGCAGTATTTT | CASSSLAGGLSDTQYF
TRBJ1-5 | TRBV18 | . | . | TGTGCCAGCTCACCAGAGACTTATAGCAATCAGCCCCAGCATTTT | CASSPETYSNQPQHF
TRBJ2-5 | TRBV24-1 | . | . | TGTGCCACCAGTGCTCCAGACTCCTTCGGAGAGACCCAGTACTTC | CATSAPDSFGETQYF
TRBJ2-1 | TRBV5-1 | . | . | TGCGCCAGCAGCTTAAACGGGGGGCATCACAATGAGCAGTTCTTC | CASSLNGGHHNEQFF
TRBJ2-2 | TRBV5-5 | . | . | TGTGCCAGCAGCTTGGAGCTACGGGACACCGGGGAGCTGTTTTTT | CASSLELRDTGELFF
TRBJ2-1 | TRBV30 | TRBD2 | . | TGTGCCTGGAGTGAGTGGACTAGCGGGAACAATGAGCAGTTCTTC | CAWSEWTSGNNEQFF
TRBJ2-7 | TRBV9 | TRBD1 | . | TGTGCCAGCAGCGCCACAGGGGTGTCCTACGAGCAGTACTTC | CASSATGVSYEQYF
TRBJ1-1 | TRBV19 | . | . | TGTGCCAGTAGTATAGGGGGGGACCGCGCTGAAGCTTTCTTT | CASSIGGDRAEAFF